The clone carrying this TCR beta chain was detected only once. The antigen remains unidentified. The data originate from a study of T cell responses to AZD1222 COVID-19 vaccine. Looking at the study overall: Pooling was applied to second doses at about 4 or about 12 weeks.

V shed 5 bases and J shed 0 bases, with 10 bases lying between them. CDR1 MDHEN and CDR2 SYDVKM come from the germline V gene. CDR3 length: 15 residues. Overall study findings and caveats: At baseline, seropositivity was found in only 6 or 7 AZD1222 recipients.

Sequencing used immunoSEQ multiplex PCR; TCRdb keeps in-frame clones, though not all of them. The data show 140,000 to 150,000 clones, 80% to 90% seen once. The TCR was taken from an adult in good health. The chain recombines TRBV28 with TRBJ1-4, with TRBD1 as a possible D gene (5 bases). Specimen: peripheral blood, collected on day 0 of AZD1222 vaccination. CDR3 coding DNA: TGTGCCAGCAGTACAACAGGCGCAACTAATGAAAAACTGTTTTTT. Amino acid sequence: CASSTTGATNEKLFF. Filled out from reference TRBV28 and TRBJ1-4, the complete variable domain reads DVKVTQSSRYLVKRTGEKVFLECVQDMDHENMFWYRQDPGLGLRLIYFSYDVKMKEKGDIPEGYSVSREKKERFSLILESASTNQTSMYLCASSTTGATNEKLFFGSGTQLSVL.